This TCR beta chain is drawn from a study of T cells in Graves' hyperthyroidism and ophthalmopathy. Amplified TCR beta CDR3 regions derived from RNA transcripts. In the first-round RT-PCR of the TCR CDR3, the HTBI primer set was used. In TCRdb, the multiplex PCR reads were re-called with MiXCR into one record per CDR3 protein. The repertoire holds some 350,000 distinct CDR3 sequences, with roughly 15% as singletons. The CDR3 consists of 16 residues. Trimming took off 3 bases at V and 1 base at J, with 15 bases between the two ends. The PBMCs had their origin in 8.5 to 10 ml of fresh peripheral blood. In this sample, this clonotype turned up many times.

This receptor was taken from a woman aged 40 to 49 with Graves' ophthalmopathy. The V call is TRBV12-3 or TRBV12-4, the J call TRBJ1-1; a possible D gene is TRBD1 (5 bases). Sequences were obtained from blood. CDR3 loop: CASSFAPGQGNTEAFF. CDR3 coding DNA: TGTGCCAGCAGTTTTGCCCCTGGGCAGGGGAACACTGAAGCTTTCTTT.